Listed here is a single T cell receptor (beta chain). No antigen is known for it. Assay used: immunoSEQ multiplex PCR; TCRdb lists only in-frame clones, some missing. This table has tens of thousands of clones, roughly 88% appearing once. The data stem from a study of T cell responses to AZD1222 COVID-19 vaccine. CDR1 and CDR2 (germline): SGHAT, FQDESV (reference sequence). V was clipped by 5 bases and J by 4 bases; unmatched bases: 9. The CDR3 is 15 residues long. Whole-study results and caveats: It was only a handful of AZD1222 recipients who were seropositive at baseline. Nearly half of spike-specific TCRs reportedly target variant regions that are unmutated in the B.1.351 and B.1.1.7 variants.

Specimen: peripheral blood, collected 28 days after the second AZD1222 dose. This clonotype was obtained from an adult who received the AZD1222 COVID-19 vaccine. This chain connects TRBV11-1 to TRBJ1-2; 8 bases agree with TRBD1. Written as DNA, the CDR3 is TGTGCCAGCAGCATGACAGGGGTTTCGGTCTATGGCTACACCTTC. Its translation: CASSMTGVSVYGYTF.